The subject of this entry is one T cell receptor (beta chain). Antigen: not known. Germline CDR1 is MDHEN and CDR2 is SYDVKM. V was pared by 5 bases and J by 7 bases, with 15 bases between. CDR3 length: 13 amino acids. These data belong to a study of cytomegalovirus exposure and HLA in healthy donors. Study-wide results and caveats: Analyzed later, association rates of TCRs varied across HLA loci, with DRB1 most and HLA-C fewest. The classifier reportedly diagnosed cytomegalovirus status with high sensitivity and specificity.

The PCR employed 60 Vbeta primers together with 13 Jbeta primers. Only in-frame clones appear in the TCRdb table, and some are missing; sequencing was by immunoSEQ multiplex PCR. Here the sample spans about 82,000 clones, roughly 79% being singletons. The TCR originated in a male donor in good health and CMV-seropositive. This chain links TRBV28 with TRBJ2-7; tentative D call: TRBD1 (5 bases). Sequencing was carried out using PBMCs. The CDR3 sequence: CASSIGLGPEQYF. CDR3 coding DNA: TGTGCCAGCAGTATAGGGCTGGGGCCTGAGCAGTACTTC.